Each of the 25 T cell receptor beta chains below was sequenced from the same sample in a study of CD8+ T cells in alopecia areata. cDNA prepared by RNA extraction and subsequent reverse transcription served as the template for sequencing. Only in-frame clones appear in the TCRdb table, and some are missing; sequencing was by immunoSEQ multiplex PCR. The specimen gives 200,000 to 300,000 clones without singletons; the ten biggest hold 1.2%. The study sorted pooled cutaneous lymph node cells by CD4, CD8alpha, NKG2D, NKG2ACE and other markers. The material sequenced was CD4+ T cells sorted from a lymph node. These receptors originate from a C3H/HeJ mouse with alopecia areata. Strain MHC haplotype: H2-k.

A few counts support this clone. Genes here carry mouse names. The read halts 4 residues ahead of the CDR3 end, with the missing end drawn from the germline J gene. Other DNA sequences within the sample encode an identical CDR3. This chain joins TRBV13-3 and TRBJ2-4, with D perhaps TRBD2 (7 bases). The germline V gene has CDR1 NNHDY and CDR2 SYVADS. This CDR3 has 15 amino acids. The V gene lost 0 bases and the J gene lost 1 base, with 9 bases spanning the gap. The DNA read from the CDR3 is TGTGCCAGCAGTGATGGGGGGGCGGGTCAAAAC. It yields the protein CASSDGGAGQN. The complete CDR3 reads CASSDGGAGQNTLYF.

Details on this clone: The gene names given are mouse names. The missing CDR3 end, 4 residues past where the read stops, is filled in from the germline J gene. J is TRBJ2-1 and V is TRBV13-1; TRBD1 matches at 7 bases. Germline CDR1 NSHNY, CDR2 SYGAGN. With V trimmed by 7 bases and J by 3 bases, 4 bases remained unmatched. This CDR3 has 13 residues. The DNA read from the CDR3 is TGTGCCAGCCAGGCAGGGGGCTATGCT. It translates to CASQAGGYA. The complete CDR3 sequence is CASQAGGYAEQFF.

The table lists this clone with a few counts. Gene names follow the mouse nomenclature. The DNA ends 4 residues before the CDR3 does, and the rest of the CDR3 is filled in from the germline J gene. This chain connects TRBV13-1 to TRBJ1-1, with D hard to call. Germline V gene lookup returns CDR1 NSHNY and CDR2 SYGAGN. The CDR3 runs 13 residues. The covered CDR3 bases are TGTGCCAGCAGTGATGCACAGTGGACA. This encodes CASSDAQWT. The full CDR3 sequence reads CASSDAQWTEVFF.

This clone occurred a few times. Gene names and germline match the mouse. The read ends 4 residues before the CDR3 terminus; that terminus is restored from the germline J gene. The rearrangement uses TRBV13-3 and TRBJ2-3; a weak D match, TRBD2 (7 bases). V dropped 0 bases and J dropped 1 base, with 12 bases sitting between them. Germline V gene data show CDR1 as NNHDY and CDR2 as SYVADS. There are 16 residues in the CDR3. The CDR3 reads CASSDARGAGAETLYF. CDR3 DNA, as far as it was read: TGTGCCAGCAGTGATGCTAGGGGGGCGGGTGCAGAA.

The sample holds a few counts of this clone. The gene symbols are mouse symbols. The missing CDR3 end, 4 residues past where the read stops, is filled in from the germline J gene. The rearrangement uses TRBV13-1 and TRBJ2-2, with 8 nucleotides matching TRBD1. This CDR3 region has 13 residues. Germline V lookup: CDR1 NSHNY, CDR2 SYGAGN. Losses at the gene ends were 3 bases for V and 5 bases for J; bases not matched to a gene: 0. The sequenced part of the CDR3 DNA is TGTGCCAGCAGTGGGGACAGGACCGGG. The encoded protein is CASSGDRTG. Given in full, the CDR3 is CASSGDRTGQLYF.

A note on this clone: These gene names are mouse names. The sequenced fragment ends 4 residues before the CDR3 boundary, so the rest is inferred from the germline J gene. V is TRBV31 and J is TRBJ2-3; 8 bases align to TRBD2. The V gene's germline CDR1 is GKSSPN and CDR2 SITVG. This CDR3 is 16 amino acids long. V dropped 0 bases and J dropped 1; count of bases not matched to a gene: 6. CDR3 DNA (partial): TGTGCCTGGAGTCTAGGGGGGGGCGCGGGTGCAGAA. Its translation is CAWSLGGGAGAE. The full CDR3 protein is CAWSLGGGAGAETLYF.

This clone was picked up a small number of times. All gene names here are mouse names. Read sequence stops 4 residues before the CDR3 end, and the germline J gene provides the missing end. The identical CDR3 is also encoded by other nucleotide sequences in the sample. The chain joins TRBV13-1 to TRBJ2-7; 11 bases are a match to TRBD1. CDR1 is NSHNY and CDR2 is SYGAGN in the germline V gene. This CDR3 has 12 residues. The CDR3 reads CATGTGGYEQYF. The sequenced part of the CDR3 DNA is TGTGCCACCGGGACAGGGGGGTAT.

This clone has just a few counts. Gene names are the mouse ones. The CDR3 end is not reached by the read, which stops 4 residues before it; the germline J gene fills it in. The same CDR3 can be traced to other DNA sequences in this sample. The genes are TRBV5 and TRBJ2-7; 7 bases align to TRBD2. This CDR3 is built from 13 residues. V was clipped by 4 bases and J by 2 bases; unmatched bases: 2. CDR1 is LGHNA, CDR2 YNLKQL, per germline (reference sequence). The sequenced part of the CDR3 DNA is TGTGCCAGCAGCCCCGACTGGGCCTAT. Translated, it gives CASSPDWAY. The whole CDR3 region reads CASSPDWAYEQYF.

This clone was observed a few times. Gene names follow the mouse nomenclature. The sequence runs out 4 residues before the end of the CDR3; the remainder is reconstructed from the germline J gene. The genes are TRBV5 and TRBJ2-2, with 12 bases lining up with TRBD2. The CDR3 is 18 residues long. Trimming cost V 0 bases and J 0 bases; bases outside gene matches: 2. Germline V gene lookup returns CDR1 LGHNA and CDR2 YNLKQL (reference sequence). The DNA read from the CDR3 is TGTGCCAGCAGCCAAGAGACTGGGGGGGCCCCAAACACCGGG. Translation: CASSQETGGAPNTG. From start to end, the CDR3 is CASSQETGGAPNTGQLYF.

Only a few counts were recorded for this clone. Genes and germline are mouse. CDR3 residues: CASSEWGGERAETLYF. Partial CDR3 DNA: TGTGCCAGCAGTGAATGGGGGGGCGAGAGGGCAGAA. The chain links TRBV13-1 to TRBJ2-3, with 9 bases fitting TRBD2. The DNA ends 4 residues before the CDR3 does, and the rest of the CDR3 is filled in from the germline J gene. V was pared by 2 bases and J by 3 bases, with 7 bases of the junction left unmatched. CDR1 is NSHNY, CDR2 SYGAGN, per germline. The length of the CDR3 is 16 residues.

This clone was seen more than once but under ten times. The gene names given are mouse names. The DNA ends 4 residues before the CDR3 does, and the rest of the CDR3 is filled in from the germline J gene. The chain employs TRBV13-1 and TRBJ2-5, with TRBD2 matching over 7 bases. Germline CDR1 NSHNY, CDR2 SYGAGN. This CDR3 is 16 amino acids long. The sequenced part of the CDR3 DNA is TGTGCCAGCAGTGATATTGGGGGGATTTCGGAGGAC. It encodes CASSDIGGISED. The full CDR3 is CASSDIGGISEDTQYF.

In this sample, this clone turned up a few times. Gene names refer to mouse genes. Read coverage stops 4 residues before the CDR3 terminus; the germline J gene supplies the remainder. The rearrangement uses TRBV13-3 and TRBJ2-1; no clear D. The CDR3 extends over 13 amino acids. The germline CDR1 and CDR2 sequences are NNHDY and SYVADS. Trimming took off 2 bases at V and 0 bases at J, with 3 bases between the two ends. CDR3 DNA (partial): TGTGCCAGCAGTGACAGTAACTATGCT. Its protein product is CASSDSNYA. The entire CDR3 protein is CASSDSNYAEQFF.

This clone was found a few times. Germline and genes here are mouse. Read data end 4 residues before the CDR3 end; the end is taken from the germline J gene. The V call is TRBV19, the J call TRBJ2-4; 10 bases align to TRBD2. V lost 1 base and J lost 3; bases outside the gene matches: 5. Germline lookup yields CDR1 FNHDT and CDR2 SITEND (reference sequence). This CDR3 is built from 16 residues. The part of the CDR3 DNA that was read is TGTGCCAGCAGTATACCTGGGGGGGCGCTGCAAAAC. Translated: CASSIPGGALQN. Given in full, the CDR3 is CASSIPGGALQNTLYF.

To note about this clone: Gene and germline names: mouse. The read comes to an end 4 residues before the CDR3 does, leaving the germline J gene to fill in the end. The same CDR3 can be traced to other DNA sequences in this sample. The rearrangement links TRBV5 to TRBJ2-3, with 9 nucleotides matching TRBD2. This CDR3 contains 16 residues. Trimming cost V 0 bases and J 2 bases; bases outside gene matches: 3. Germline V gene data show CDR1 as LGHNA and CDR2 as YNLKQL (reference sequence). The sequenced part of the CDR3 DNA is TGTGCCAGCAGCCAAGATTGGGGGGGCGCTGCAGAA. Translating gives CASSQDWGGAAE. From start to end, the CDR3 is CASSQDWGGAAETLYF.

This clone was picked up a small number of times. Gene names denote mouse genes. The read terminates 4 residues before the CDR3 end, so the remaining end is supplied by the germline J gene. The chain combines TRBV13-3 with TRBJ2-3; D remains ambiguous. V was cut by 1 base and J by 0 bases, with 9 bases left in between. CDR1 and CDR2 from the germline V gene are NNHDY and SYVADS. The CDR3 is 15 amino acids. The chain's CDR3 is CASSDRRSSAETLYF. The CDR3 bases that were read are TGTGCCAGCAGTGATCGCAGATCTAGTGCAGAA.

With respect to this clone: Germline and genes: mouse. The CDR3 end falls 4 residues outside the read, so it is completed with the germline J gene. The chain joins TRBV29 to TRBJ2-5; D is undetermined. CDR1 and CDR2 (germline): MSHET, SYDVDS. The CDR3 runs 11 residues. CDR3 sequence: CASSSKDTQYF. CDR3 bases read: TGTGCTAGCAGTTCTAAAGAC.

On this clone: Gene names refer to mouse genes. Read data end 4 residues before the CDR3 end; the end is taken from the germline J gene. V usage is TRBV19 and J usage is TRBJ2-2; 7 nucleotides match TRBD1. Germline V gene sequence: CDR1 FNHDT, CDR2 SITEND (reference sequence). Trimming at V came to 9 bases and at J to 0 bases, leaving 5 bases not matched to a gene. The CDR3 has 14 amino acids. CDR3 in amino acids: CAITTGANTGQLYF. The sequenced CDR3 bases are TGTGCCATCACCACAGGGGCAAACACCGGG.

This clone has a handful of counts. Gene names are mouse gene names. The CDR3 end is not reached by the read, which stops 4 residues before it; the germline J gene fills it in. Other DNA sequences in the same sample also yield this CDR3. This chain uses TRBV1 with TRBJ1-1; D is unresolved. Germline lookup yields CDR1 NSQYPW and CDR2 LRSPGD (reference sequence). The CDR3 contains 15 residues. V lost 0 bases and J 0 bases, leaving 8 bases between the germline ends. The CDR3 loop reads CTCSADWGANTEVFF. The CDR3 DNA, read in part, is TGCACCTGCAGTGCAGATTGGGGTGCAAACACA. Drawing the rest from reference TRBV1 and TRBJ1-1, the complete variable domain is VTLLEQNPRWRLVPRGQAVNLRCILKNSQYPWMSWYQQDLQKQLQWLFTLRSPGDKEVKSLPGADYLATRVTDTELRLQVANMSQGRTLYCTCSADWGANTEVFFGKGTRLTVV.

This clone was found a few times. Mouse gene names apply. The read halts 4 residues ahead of the CDR3 end, with the missing end drawn from the germline J gene. The rearrangement joins TRBV13-2 to TRBJ2-2; D not certain. CDR3 size: 13 residues. Between the trimmed V and J ends, which lost 3 bases and 1 base, there was a span of 4 bases. Germline loops: CDR1 NNHNN, CDR2 SYGAGS (reference sequence). The covered CDR3 bases are TGTGCCAGCGGTGCCAGAAACACCGGG. It encodes CASGARNTG. The entire CDR3 reads CASGARNTGQLYF.

This clone has just a few counts. Gene names and germline refer to mouse. From the germline J gene comes the end of the CDR3, since the read stops 4 residues before it. This rearrangement joins TRBV1 to TRBJ2-1, with TRBD1 as a possible D gene (6 bases). The CDR3 length is 14 residues. The germline V gene encodes CDR1 NSQYPW and CDR2 LRSPGD (reference sequence). V was pared by 1 base and J by 4 bases, with 8 bases between. The CDR3 spells CTCSAAQGYAEQFF. The sequenced CDR3 bases are TGCACCTGCAGTGCAGCACAGGGTTATGCT.

As to this clone: Mouse names are used for the genes. Read sequence stops 4 residues before the CDR3 end, and the germline J gene provides the missing end. V and J are TRBV13-2 and TRBJ2-1; TRBD1 matches at 7 bases. Losses at the gene ends were 5 bases for V and 0 bases for J; bases not matched to a gene: 2. CDR3 length: 14 residues. In germline, CDR1 is NNHNN, CDR2 SYGAGS (reference sequence). The sequenced CDR3 bases are TGTGCCAGCGGAGGGGACAGTAACTATGCT. Translation gives CASGGDSNYA. The CDR3, in full, reads CASGGDSNYAEQFF.

As to this clone: Germline and genes: mouse. CDR3 in amino acids: CTCSTTGGKTHAEQFF. CDR3 DNA, as far as it was read: TGCACCTGCAGTACTACTGGGGGGAAGACCCATGCT. V usage is TRBV1 and J usage is TRBJ2-1, with TRBD2 matching 9 bases. The sequenced fragment ends 4 residues before the CDR3 boundary, so the rest is inferred from the germline J gene. Germline CDR1 and CDR2: NSQYPW and LRSPGD (reference sequence). This CDR3 contains 16 residues. Losses at the gene ends were 5 bases for V and 5 bases for J; bases not matched to a gene: 10.

This clone showed up just a few times. Mouse names are used for the genes. The read gets to within 4 residues of the CDR3 end, and the germline J gene fills in the rest. This specimen includes other DNA sequences encoding the same CDR3. J is TRBJ2-1 and V is TRBV1; 7 bases are a match to TRBD2. The germline V gene encodes CDR1 NSQYPW and CDR2 LRSPGD (reference sequence). CDR3 length: 13 residues. V dropped 3 bases and J dropped 5; count of bases not matched to a gene: 1. This CDR3 reads CTCSAGTDAEQFF. The CDR3 DNA, read in part, is TGCACCTGCAGTGCCGGGACTGATGCT. The variable domain in full, completed from reference TRBV1 and TRBJ2-1, reads VTLLEQNPRWRLVPRGQAVNLRCILKNSQYPWMSWYQQDLQKQLQWLFTLRSPGDKEVKSLPGADYLATRVTDTELRLQVANMSQGRTLYCTCSAGTDAEQFFGPGTRLTVL.

With regard to this clone: These gene names are mouse names. CDR3 residues: CAWSPKGLGSNTGQLYF. The sequenced CDR3 bases are TGTGCCTGGAGTCCAAAGGGACTGGGATCAAACACCGGG. The chain joins TRBV31 to TRBJ2-2; 9 positions agree with TRBD2. The sequence runs out 4 residues before the end of the CDR3; the remainder is reconstructed from the germline J gene. CDR3 length: 17 residues. The germline V gene encodes CDR1 GKSSPN and CDR2 SITVG. V was clipped by 1 base and J by 0 bases; unmatched bases: 6.

This clone was found a few times. The genes are named according to mouse. Read sequence stops 4 residues before the CDR3 end, and the germline J gene provides the missing end. The chain uses TRBV13-3 and TRBJ2-2; D not resolved. The CDR3 length is 15 residues. In germline, CDR1 is NNHDY, CDR2 SYVADS. V was cut by 0 bases and J by 0 bases, with 6 bases left in between. The CDR3 sequence is CASSDAPANTGQLYF. CDR3 bases read: TGTGCCAGCAGTGATGCACCAGCAAACACCGGG.